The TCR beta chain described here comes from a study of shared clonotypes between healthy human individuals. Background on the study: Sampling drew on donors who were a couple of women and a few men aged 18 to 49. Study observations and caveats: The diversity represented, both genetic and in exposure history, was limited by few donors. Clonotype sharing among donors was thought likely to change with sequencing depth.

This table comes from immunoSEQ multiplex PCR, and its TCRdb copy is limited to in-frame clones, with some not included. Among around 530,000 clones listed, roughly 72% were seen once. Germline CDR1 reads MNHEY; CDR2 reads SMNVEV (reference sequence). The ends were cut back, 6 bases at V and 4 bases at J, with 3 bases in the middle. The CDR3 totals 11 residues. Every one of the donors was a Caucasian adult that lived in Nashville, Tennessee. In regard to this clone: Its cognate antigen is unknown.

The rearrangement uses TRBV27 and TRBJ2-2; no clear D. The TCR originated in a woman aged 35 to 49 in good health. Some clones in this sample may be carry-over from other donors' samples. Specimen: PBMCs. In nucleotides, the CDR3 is TGTGCCAGCAGGACCACCGGGGAGCTGTTTTTT. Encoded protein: CASRTTGELFF.